This passage covers 22 T cell receptor beta chains from one sample sequenced in a study of shared clonotypes between healthy human individuals. TCRdb keeps only in-frame clones here, not all; method: immunoSEQ multiplex PCR. The repertoire holds some 2,100,000 clones, with nearly 97% as singletons. Sequencing input: naive CD4+ T cells sorted from blood. Subset: CD45RA+ positively selected. The receptor source for this set is a man aged 18-30 years in good health.

The V call is TRBV2, the J call TRBJ1-2, with 7 bases lining up with TRBD1. V lost 7 bases and J lost 4; bases outside the gene matches: 6. CDR1 is SNHLY, CDR2 FYNNEI, per germline. The CDR3 loop spans 13 amino acids. CDR3 region: CASTLTGRYGYTF. CDR3 DNA: TGTGCCAGCACTTTGACAGGGCGCTATGGCTACACCTTC.

CDR3 sequence (DNA): TGTGCCAGTAGTATAGATCTAATGAGGGCAGTGAACACTGAAGCTTTCTTT. Translated: CASSIDLMRAVNTEAFF. This sequence joins TRBV19 and TRBJ1-1; no definite D call. Germline V gene data show CDR1 as LNHDA and CDR2 as SQIVND (reference sequence). Trimming left V 0 bases short and J 0 bases short, with 14 bases between. This CDR3 comprises 17 residues. The full variable domain, completed using reference TRBV19 and TRBJ1-1, is DGGITQSPKYLFRKEGQNVTLSCEQNLNHDAMYWYRQDPGQGLRLIYYSQIVNDFQKGDIAEGYSVSREKKESFPLTVTSAQKNPTAFYLCASSIDLMRAVNTEAFFGQGTRLTVV.

The chain is built from TRBV7-2 and TRBJ1-2, with D perhaps TRBD1 (6 bases). CDR1 is SGHTA and CDR2 is FQGNSA in the germline V gene. V lost 2 bases to trimming and J lost 5 bases, with 12 bases between them. The CDR3 runs to 14 residues. The CDR3 bases are TGTGCCAGCAGCTTATCACAGGGAGGATATGGCTACACCTTC. Translating gives CASSLSQGGYGYTF.

The chain combines TRBV6-1 with TRBJ2-2, with D hard to call. Germline CDR1 is MNHNS and CDR2 is SASEGT. V was cut by 4 bases and J by 7 bases, with 10 bases left in between. The length of the CDR3 is 13 residues. The CDR3 DNA sequence: TGTGCCAGCAGTGTTTCAGTGGACGGGGAGCTGTTTTTT. It codes for CASSVSVDGELFF.

This chain links TRBV7-3 with TRBJ2-5; TRBD2 agrees at 7 bases. Germline CDR1 reads SGHTA; CDR2 reads FQGTGA. The CDR3 has 18 amino acids. V lost 1 base to trimming and J lost 2 bases; unmatched junction nucleotides: 13. The CDR3 here is CASSLSGTRSGGQETQYF. The CDR3 DNA sequence: TGTGCCAGCAGCTTAAGCGGGACCCGCTCCGGGGGGCAAGAGACCCAGTACTTC. Looking up the rest from reference TRBV7-3 and TRBJ2-5 gives the full variable domain: GAGVSQTPSNKVTEKGKYVELRCDPISGHTALYWYRQSLGQGPEFLIYFQGTGAADDSGLPNDRFFAVRPEGSVSTLKIQRTERGDSAVYLCASSLSGTRSGGQETQYFGPGTRLLVL.

This chain uses TRBV9 with TRBJ2-3; D may be TRBD1 (6 bases). Germline V gives CDR1 SGDLS, CDR2 YYNGEE. Trimming stripped 0 bases from V and 4 bases from J, with 12 bases between. There are 15 residues in the CDR3. The CDR3 loop is CASSVASGDSDTQYF. CDR3 nucleotides: TGTGCCAGCAGCGTAGCGTCAGGGGATTCAGATACGCAGTATTTT. Full variable domain (missing parts from reference TRBV9 and TRBJ2-3): DSGVTQTPKHLITATGQRVTLRCSPRSGDLSVYWYQQSLDQGLQFLIQYYNGEERAKGNILERFSAQQFPDLHSELNLSSLELGDSALYFCASSVASGDSDTQYFGPGTRLTVL.

V gene TRBV4-3 combines with J gene TRBJ1-4; 7 nucleotides match TRBD1. The germline gives CDR1 LGHNA, CDR2 YSLEER. This CDR3 has 15 amino acids. V was pared by 4 bases and J by 0 bases, with 2 bases of the junction left unmatched. The chain's CDR3 is CASSLTGATNEKLFF. In nucleotides, the CDR3 is TGCGCCAGCAGCCTTACAGGGGCAACTAATGAAAAACTGTTTTTT.

The V call is TRBV7-9, the J call TRBJ2-2, with D possibly matching TRBD1 (6 bases). The CDR3 runs to 17 residues. CDR1 and CDR2 (germline): SEHNR, FQNEAQ (reference sequence). V lost 1 base and J lost 3, with 15 bases in between. The CDR3 loop reads CASSLEAAGVDTGELFF. CDR3 bases: TGTGCCAGCAGCTTAGAGGCGGCAGGGGTCGACACCGGGGAGCTGTTTTTT.

The chain joins TRBV7-9 to TRBJ2-5; D unclear. The CDR3 has 13 amino acids. Trimming pared 5 bases from V and 7 bases from J, leaving 14 bases between. The germline gives CDR1 SEHNR, CDR2 FQNEAQ (reference sequence). This CDR3 reads CASSPPWVGTQYF. CDR3 DNA: TGTGCCAGCAGCCCTCCCTGGGTCGGGACCCAGTACTTC.

The V gene is TRBV5-3, the J gene TRBJ2-1; perhaps TRBD2 as D (6 bases). TRBV5-3 is an ORF; its function is uncertain. This CDR3 contains 14 residues. The V end was cut by 2 bases, the J end by 5 bases, with 11 bases between. Here the CDR3 DNA reads TGTGCCAGAAGCTTTATTAGCGGTCACAATGAGCAGTTCTTC. Translating gives CARSFISGHNEQFF.

This rearrangement joins TRBV20-1 to TRBJ1-3; no definite D call. CDR3 length: 11 residues. Between the trimmed V and J ends, which lost 5 bases and 0 bases, there was a span of 2 bases. CDR1 is DFQATT and CDR2 is SNEGSKA in the germline V gene (reference sequence). CDR3 residues: CSAYSGNTIYF. CDR3 in DNA: TGCAGTGCTTACTCTGGAAACACCATATATTTT.

The chain links TRBV5-6 to TRBJ2-5, with TRBD1 identical over 7 bases. Germline V lookup: CDR1 SGHDT, CDR2 YYEEEE. The CDR3 is made up of 17 amino acids. V was pared by 0 bases and J by 0 bases, with 8 bases of the junction left unmatched. CDR3 loop: CASSLGAGGWYQETQYF. The CDR3 nucleotides are TGTGCCAGCAGCTTGGGTGCAGGGGGATGGTACCAAGAGACCCAGTACTTC. The whole variable domain, remainder taken from reference TRBV5-6 and TRBJ2-5, is DAGVTQSPTHLIKTRGQQVTLRCSPKSGHDTVSWYQQALGQGPQFIFQYYEEEERQRGNFPDRFSGHQFPNYSSELNVNALLLGDSALYLCASSLGAGGWYQETQYFGPGTRLLVL.

The V gene is TRBV7-9, the J gene TRBJ1-3, with a tentative D call TRBD1 (5 bases). Between the trimmed V and J ends, which lost 5 bases and 0 bases, there was a span of 14 bases. CDR3 length: 16 amino acids. Germline V gene sequence: CDR1 SEHNR, CDR2 FQNEAQ (reference sequence). CDR3 region: CASSPRDGRSGNTIYF. The CDR3 DNA follows: TGTGCCAGCAGCCCAAGGGACGGTCGCTCTGGAAACACCATATATTTT.

The chain uses TRBV7-9 and TRBJ2-5, with 8 bases matching TRBD2. The CDR3 loop spans 14 amino acids. The trim removed 2 bases at V and 5 bases at J, leaving 4 bases unmatched. Germline V gene data show CDR1 as SEHNR and CDR2 as FQNEAQ (reference sequence). This CDR3 is CASSLRTSWETQYF. The CDR3 DNA is TGTGCCAGCAGCTTAAGGACTAGCTGGGAGACCCAGTACTTC.

This rearrangement joins TRBV30 to TRBJ1-6; 8 bases match TRBD1. Germline V gene lookup returns CDR1 GTSNPN and CDR2 SVGIG (reference sequence). The V gene end was trimmed by 1 base and the J gene end by 10 bases; junction bases not matched to a gene: 3. There are 13 residues in the CDR3. Here the CDR3 reads CAWSGQGHSPLHF. The CDR3 DNA reads as TGTGCCTGGAGTGGACAGGGGCACTCACCCCTCCACTTT.

With respect to this clone: Additional DNA sequences in this sample encode the identical CDR3. This chain connects TRBV6-5 to TRBJ2-7; 8 bases map to TRBD2. Germline V gives CDR1 MNHEY, CDR2 SVGAGI. Trimming removed 0 bases from V and 3 bases from J; junction bases left unmatched: 4. This CDR3 region has 15 residues. CDR3 in DNA: TGTGCCAGCAGTTACTCATCCAGCGGGAGCTACGAGCAGTACTTC. This codes for CASSYSSSGSYEQYF.

This chain connects TRBV7-2 to TRBJ2-7, with TRBD1 matching over 7 bases. Germline V gene lookup returns CDR1 SGHTA and CDR2 FQGNSA. The CDR3 is made up of 18 amino acids. V was pared by 4 bases and J by 6 bases, with 21 bases of the junction left unmatched. The CDR3 sequence is CASSWVITGVIGVREQYF. For the CDR3, the DNA is TGTGCCAGCAGCTGGGTGATAACAGGGGTCATCGGAGTCCGCGAGCAGTACTTC.

This rearrangement joins TRBV4-3 to TRBJ1-5; D possibly corresponds to TRBD1 (6 bases). V lost 0 bases and J lost 7, with 13 bases in between. CDR1 and CDR2 (germline): LGHNA, YSLEER. The CDR3 contains 15 residues. The CDR3 DNA reads TGCGCCAGCAGCCAAGAAAGGGGGGATGCCCAGCCCCAGCATTTT. It is translated as CASSQERGDAQPQHF.

A remark on this clone: At the DNA level, this CDR3 is encoded by other sequences in the same sample as well. The rearrangement links TRBV15 to TRBJ2-7; TRBD2 matches 13 bases. CDR1 is LNHNV and CDR2 is YYDKDF in the germline V gene (reference sequence). J lost 2 bases, V lost 1 base, and 2 bases had no gene match. CDR3 size: 16 residues. CDR3 region: CATSRGLAGGAYEQYF. The CDR3, as DNA: TGTGCCACCAGCAGAGGACTAGCGGGAGGTGCCTACGAGCAGTACTTC. Together with reference TRBV15 and TRBJ2-7, the CDR3 gives the full variable domain: DAMVIQNPRYQVTQFGKPVTLSCSQTLNHNVMYWYQQKSSQAPKLLFHYYDKDFNNEADTPDNFQSRRPNTSFCFLDIRSPGLGDTAMYLCATSRGLAGGAYEQYFGPGTRLTVT.

The DNA for the CDR3 is TGCGCCAGCAGCTCCCGAACGGTAACTAGCACAGATACGCAGTATTTT. As protein: CASSSRTVTSTDTQYF. The chain uses TRBV5-1 and TRBJ2-3; no clear D gene. This CDR3 is built from 16 residues. From germline, CDR1 is SGHRS and CDR2 YFSETQ. V gave up 3 bases and J gave up 0 bases, with 14 bases separating them.

This sequence joins TRBV5-6 and TRBJ1-1, with D possibly TRBD1 on 5 matching bases. The V gene lost 0 bases and the J gene lost 2 bases, with 11 bases spanning the gap. This CDR3 is built from 15 residues. From germline, CDR1 is SGHDT and CDR2 YYEEEE. CDR3 region: CASSLGRGPNTEAFF. For the CDR3, the DNA is TGTGCCAGCAGCTTGGGAAGGGGACCAAACACTGAAGCTTTCTTT.

The rearrangement joins TRBV6-5 to TRBJ2-7; the D gene is possibly TRBD2 (5 bases). Germline CDR1 reads MNHEY; CDR2 reads SVGAGI. Trimming cost V 2 bases and J 2 bases, with 13 bases left between them. The CDR3 covers 15 residues. The CDR3 nucleotides are TGTGCCAGCAGTTACGGAGGCAGGCCGACCTACGAGCAGTACTTC. Translation gives CASSYGGRPTYEQYF.